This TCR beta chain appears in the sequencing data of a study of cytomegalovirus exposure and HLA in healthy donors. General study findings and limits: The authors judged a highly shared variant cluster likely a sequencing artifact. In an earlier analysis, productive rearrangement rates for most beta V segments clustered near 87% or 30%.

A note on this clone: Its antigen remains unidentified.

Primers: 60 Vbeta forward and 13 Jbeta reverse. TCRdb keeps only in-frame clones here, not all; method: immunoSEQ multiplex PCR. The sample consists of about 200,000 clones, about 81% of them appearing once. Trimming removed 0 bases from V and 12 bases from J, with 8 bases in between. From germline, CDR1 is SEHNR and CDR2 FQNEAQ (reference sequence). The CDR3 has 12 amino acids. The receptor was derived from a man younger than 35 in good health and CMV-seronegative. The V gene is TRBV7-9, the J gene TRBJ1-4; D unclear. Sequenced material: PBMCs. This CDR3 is CASSLATEELFF. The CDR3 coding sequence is TGTGCCAGCAGCTTAGCGACCGAGGAACTGTTTTTT.